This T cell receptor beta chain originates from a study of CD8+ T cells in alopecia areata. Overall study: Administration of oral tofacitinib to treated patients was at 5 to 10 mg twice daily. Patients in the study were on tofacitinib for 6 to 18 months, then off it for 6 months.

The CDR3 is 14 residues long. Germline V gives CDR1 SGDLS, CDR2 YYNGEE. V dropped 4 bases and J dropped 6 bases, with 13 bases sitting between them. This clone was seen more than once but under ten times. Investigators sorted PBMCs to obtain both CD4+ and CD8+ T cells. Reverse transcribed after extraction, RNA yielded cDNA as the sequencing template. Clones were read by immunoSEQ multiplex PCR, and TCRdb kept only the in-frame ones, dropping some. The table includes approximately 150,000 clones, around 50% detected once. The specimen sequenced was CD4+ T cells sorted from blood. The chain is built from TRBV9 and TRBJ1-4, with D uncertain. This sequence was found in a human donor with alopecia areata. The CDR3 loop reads CASSKGGWDEKLFF. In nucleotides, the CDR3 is TGTGCCAGCAGCAAAGGCGGTTGGGATGAAAAACTGTTTTTT.